A single T cell receptor (beta chain) is shown here with its context. Its antigen is unknown. This entry comes from a study of cytomegalovirus exposure and HLA in healthy donors. For the study at large: Around 200 million T cells yielded some 100 million unique TCR beta sequences, as an earlier analysis found.

CDR1 is MNHNS, CDR2 SASEGT, per germline. This CDR3 has 16 residues. Trimming removed 0 bases from V and 9 bases from J, with 15 bases in between. Study-wide findings and caveats: Presence/absence analyses rested on an assumption that sequencing depth was roughly uniform across donors. Researchers reportedly found TCR beta sequences accurately predicted most subjects' HLA-A and HLA-B alleles.

The PCR made use of 60 Vbeta and 13 Jbeta primers. Profiled with immunoSEQ multiplex PCR; TCRdb holds only in-frame clones, not every one. The data contain under 200,000 clones, over 75% of them singletons. The sequencing sample was made of PBMCs. The sequence came from a woman aged 18-29 years in good health and CMV-seronegative. The genes are TRBV6-1 and TRBJ1-6, with D tentatively TRBD1 (6 bases). CDR3 protein: CASSEAFTGPGSPLHF. The CDR3 bases are TGTGCCAGCAGTGAAGCGTTTACAGGGCCCGGTTCACCCCTCCACTTT.